This T cell receptor beta chain was sequenced during a study of T cell changes during pregnancy in multiple sclerosis. Sequencing used immunoSEQ multiplex PCR; TCRdb keeps in-frame clones, though not all of them. This sample has 20,000 to 25,000 clones, with approximately 92% found just once. Per germline, CDR1 MGHDK and CDR2 SYGVNS. The CDR3 has 14 residues. V was cut by 8 bases and J by 0 bases, with 11 bases left in between. The receptor was isolated from a female donor with multiple sclerosis, enrolled in a pregnancy study. This chain connects TRBV25-1 to TRBJ2-1; a possible D gene is TRBD1 (5 bases). Sequenced here: CD8+ T cells from peripheral blood mononuclear cells, sampled in the third trimester of pregnancy. The CDR3 sequence: CASARRDSYNEQFF. The CDR3 DNA is TGTGCCAGCGCACGCAGGGACTCCTACAATGAGCAGTTCTTC.